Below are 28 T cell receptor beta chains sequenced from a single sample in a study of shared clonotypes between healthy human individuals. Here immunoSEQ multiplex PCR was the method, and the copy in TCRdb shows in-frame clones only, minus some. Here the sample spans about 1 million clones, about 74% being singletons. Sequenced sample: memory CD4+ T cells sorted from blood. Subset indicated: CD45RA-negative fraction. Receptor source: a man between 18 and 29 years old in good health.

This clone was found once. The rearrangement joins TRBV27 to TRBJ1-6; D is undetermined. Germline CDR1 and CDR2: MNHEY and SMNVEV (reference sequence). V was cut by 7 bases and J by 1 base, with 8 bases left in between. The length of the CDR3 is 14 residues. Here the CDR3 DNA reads TGTGCCAGCACCGGGCTTTCCTATAATTCACCCCTCCACTTT. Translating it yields CASTGLSYNSPLHF.

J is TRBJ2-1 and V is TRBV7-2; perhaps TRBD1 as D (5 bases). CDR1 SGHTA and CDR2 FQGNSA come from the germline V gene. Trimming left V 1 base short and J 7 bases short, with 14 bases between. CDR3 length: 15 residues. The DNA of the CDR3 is TGTGCCAGCAGCTTAGTGCTAGGGGCCGGGAATGAGCAGTTCTTC. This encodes CASSLVLGAGNEQFF.

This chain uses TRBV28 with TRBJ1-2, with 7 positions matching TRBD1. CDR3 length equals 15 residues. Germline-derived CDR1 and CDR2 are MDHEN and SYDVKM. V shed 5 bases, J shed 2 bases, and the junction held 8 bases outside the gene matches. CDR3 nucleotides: TGTGCCAGCAGTCCGACGCTGACAGGGAACTATGGCTACACCTTC. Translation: CASSPTLTGNYGYTF.

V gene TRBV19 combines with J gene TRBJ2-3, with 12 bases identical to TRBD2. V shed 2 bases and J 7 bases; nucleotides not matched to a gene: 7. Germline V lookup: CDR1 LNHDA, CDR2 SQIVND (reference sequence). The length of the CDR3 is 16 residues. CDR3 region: CASSISSGRAENTQYF. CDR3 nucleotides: TGTGCCAGTAGTATATCTAGCGGGAGGGCTGAGAATACGCAGTATTTT.

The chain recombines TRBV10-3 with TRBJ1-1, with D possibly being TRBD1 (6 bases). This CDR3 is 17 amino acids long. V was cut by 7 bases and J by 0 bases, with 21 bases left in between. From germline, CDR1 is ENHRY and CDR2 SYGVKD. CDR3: CAINAGGQHKMNTEAFF. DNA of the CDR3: TGTGCCATCAACGCCGGCGGACAGCATAAAATGAACACTGAAGCTTTCTTT.

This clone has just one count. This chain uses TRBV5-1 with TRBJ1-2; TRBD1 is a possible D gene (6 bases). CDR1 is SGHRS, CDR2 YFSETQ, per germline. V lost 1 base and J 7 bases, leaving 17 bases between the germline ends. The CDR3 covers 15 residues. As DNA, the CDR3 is TGCGCCAGCAGCTTGCTACAGGGTGACTTGCGTGGCTACACCTTC. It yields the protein CASSLLQGDLRGYTF.

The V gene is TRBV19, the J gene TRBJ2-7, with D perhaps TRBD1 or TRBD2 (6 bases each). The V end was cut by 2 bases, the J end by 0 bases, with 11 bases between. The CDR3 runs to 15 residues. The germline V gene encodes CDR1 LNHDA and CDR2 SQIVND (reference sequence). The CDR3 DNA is TGTGCCAGTAGTATAAAAGGGGGGATCTCCTACGAGCAGTACTTC. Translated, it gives CASSIKGGISYEQYF. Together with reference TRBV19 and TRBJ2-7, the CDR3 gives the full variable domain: DGGITQSPKYLFRKEGQNVTLSCEQNLNHDAMYWYRQDPGQGLRLIYYSQIVNDFQKGDIAEGYSVSREKKESFPLTVTSAQKNPTAFYLCASSIKGGISYEQYFGPGTRLTVT.

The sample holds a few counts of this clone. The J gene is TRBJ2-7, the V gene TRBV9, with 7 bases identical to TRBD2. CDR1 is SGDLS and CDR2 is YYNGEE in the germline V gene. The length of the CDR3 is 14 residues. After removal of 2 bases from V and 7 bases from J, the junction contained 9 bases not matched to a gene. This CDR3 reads CASSVSSGGGEQYF. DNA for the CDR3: TGTGCCAGCAGCGTGTCTAGCGGTGGTGGAGAGCAGTACTTC.

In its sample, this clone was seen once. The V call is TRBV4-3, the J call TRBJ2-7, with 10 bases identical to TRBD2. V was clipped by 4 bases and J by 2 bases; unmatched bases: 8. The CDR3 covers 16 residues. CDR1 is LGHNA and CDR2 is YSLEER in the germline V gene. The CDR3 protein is CASSRQAGGSPYEQYF. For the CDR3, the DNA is TGCGCCAGCAGCCGCCAAGCGGGAGGGAGCCCCTACGAGCAGTACTTC.

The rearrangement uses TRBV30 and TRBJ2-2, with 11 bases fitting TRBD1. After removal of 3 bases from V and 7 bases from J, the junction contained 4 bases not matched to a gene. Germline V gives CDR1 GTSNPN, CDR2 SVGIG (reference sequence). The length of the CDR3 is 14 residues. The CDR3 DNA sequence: TGTGCCTGGAGGGACAGGGGGCTAGGCGGGGAGCTGTTTTTT. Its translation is CAWRDRGLGGELFF.

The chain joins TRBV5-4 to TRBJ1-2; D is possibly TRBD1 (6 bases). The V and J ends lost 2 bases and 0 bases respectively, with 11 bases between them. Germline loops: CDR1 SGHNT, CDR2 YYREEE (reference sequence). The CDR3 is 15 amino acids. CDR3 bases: TGTGCCAGCAGCTTATCCGGGACACCTAACTATGGCTACACCTTC. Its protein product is CASSLSGTPNYGYTF.

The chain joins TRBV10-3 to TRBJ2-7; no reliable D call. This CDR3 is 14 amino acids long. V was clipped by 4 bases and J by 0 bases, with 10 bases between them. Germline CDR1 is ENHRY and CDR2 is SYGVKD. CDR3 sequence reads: CAISGTASSYEQYF. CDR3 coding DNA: TGTGCCATCAGTGGGACGGCAAGCTCCTACGAGCAGTACTTC.

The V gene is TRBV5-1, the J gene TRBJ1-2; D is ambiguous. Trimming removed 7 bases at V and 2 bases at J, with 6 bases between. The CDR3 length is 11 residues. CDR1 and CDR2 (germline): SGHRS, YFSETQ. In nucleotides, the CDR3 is TGCGCCAGCGGGGAAAACTATGGCTACACCTTC. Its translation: CASGENYGYTF.

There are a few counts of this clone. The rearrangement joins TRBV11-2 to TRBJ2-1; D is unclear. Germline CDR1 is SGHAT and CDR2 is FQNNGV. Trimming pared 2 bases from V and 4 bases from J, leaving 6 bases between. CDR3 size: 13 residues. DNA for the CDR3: TGTGCCAGCAGCTTATTTAGGTACAATGAGCAGTTCTTC. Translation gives CASSLFRYNEQFF.

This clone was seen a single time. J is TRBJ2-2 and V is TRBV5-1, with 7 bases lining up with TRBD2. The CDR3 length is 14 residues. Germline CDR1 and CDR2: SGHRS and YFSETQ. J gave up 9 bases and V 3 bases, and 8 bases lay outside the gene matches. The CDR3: CASSSESGARELFF. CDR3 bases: TGCGCCAGCAGCTCCGAAAGCGGGGCGAGGGAGCTGTTTTTT. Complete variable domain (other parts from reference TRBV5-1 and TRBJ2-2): KAGVTQTPRYLIKTRGQQVTLSCSPISGHRSVSWYQQTPGQGLQFLFEYFSETQRNKGNFPGRFSGRQFSNSRSEMNVSTLELGDSALYLCASSSESGARELFFGEGSRLTVL.

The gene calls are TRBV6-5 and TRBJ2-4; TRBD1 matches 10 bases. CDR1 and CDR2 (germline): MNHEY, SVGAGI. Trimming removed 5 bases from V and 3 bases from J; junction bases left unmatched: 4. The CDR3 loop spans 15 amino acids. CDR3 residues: CASSGTGADKNIQYF. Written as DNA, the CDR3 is TGTGCCAGCAGTGGGACAGGGGCGGACAAAAACATTCAGTACTTC.

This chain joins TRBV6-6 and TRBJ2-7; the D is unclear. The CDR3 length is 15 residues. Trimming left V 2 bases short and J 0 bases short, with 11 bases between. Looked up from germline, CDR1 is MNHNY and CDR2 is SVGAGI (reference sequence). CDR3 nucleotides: TGTGCCAGCAGTTACCCCGGCGCGAGCTCCTACGAGCAGTACTTC. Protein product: CASSYPGASSYEQYF.

CDR3 in amino acids: CASSLNLGTDTQYF. In DNA, the CDR3 is TGTGCCAGCAGCTTAAATCTAGGCACAGATACGCAGTATTTT. The genes are TRBV7-2 and TRBJ2-3, with D unresolved. Trimming took 2 bases from V and 1 from J, leaving 7 bases between them. Germline lookup yields CDR1 SGHTA and CDR2 FQGNSA. The CDR3 totals 14 residues.

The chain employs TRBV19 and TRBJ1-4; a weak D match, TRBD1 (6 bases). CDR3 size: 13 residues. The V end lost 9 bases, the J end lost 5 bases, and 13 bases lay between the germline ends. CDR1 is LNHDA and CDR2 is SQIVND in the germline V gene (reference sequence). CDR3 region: CASAGQKNEKLFF. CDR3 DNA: TGTGCCAGCGCAGGACAGAAAAATGAAAAACTGTTTTTT. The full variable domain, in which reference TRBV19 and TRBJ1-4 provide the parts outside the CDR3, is DGGITQSPKYLFRKEGQNVTLSCEQNLNHDAMYWYRQDPGQGLRLIYYSQIVNDFQKGDIAEGYSVSREKKESFPLTVTSAQKNPTAFYLCASAGQKNEKLFFGSGTQLSVL.

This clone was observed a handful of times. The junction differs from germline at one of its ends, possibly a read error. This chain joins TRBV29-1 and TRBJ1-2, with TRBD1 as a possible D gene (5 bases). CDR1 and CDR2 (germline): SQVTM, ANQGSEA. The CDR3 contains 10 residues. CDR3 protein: CSVDDSNSVF. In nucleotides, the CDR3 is TGCAGCGTCGATGACAGCAACAGCGTCTTC.

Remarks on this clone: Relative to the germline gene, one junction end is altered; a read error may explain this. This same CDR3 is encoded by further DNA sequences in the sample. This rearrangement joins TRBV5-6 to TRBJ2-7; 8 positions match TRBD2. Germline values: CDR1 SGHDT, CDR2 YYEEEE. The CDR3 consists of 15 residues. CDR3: CASSPELAASYEQYF. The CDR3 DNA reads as TGCGCCAGCAGCCCGGAACTAGCGGCCTCCTACGAGCAGTACTTC.

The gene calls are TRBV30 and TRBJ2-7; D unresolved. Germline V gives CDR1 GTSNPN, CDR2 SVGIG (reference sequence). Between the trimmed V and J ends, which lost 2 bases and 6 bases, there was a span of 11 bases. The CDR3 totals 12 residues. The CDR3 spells CAWSTADFEQYF. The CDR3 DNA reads TGTGCCTGGAGTACCGCCGACTTCGAGCAGTACTTC.

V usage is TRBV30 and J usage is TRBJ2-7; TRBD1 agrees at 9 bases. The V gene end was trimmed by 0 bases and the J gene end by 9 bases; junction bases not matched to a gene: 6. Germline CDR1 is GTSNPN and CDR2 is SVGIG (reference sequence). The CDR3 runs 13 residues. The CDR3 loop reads CAWSVGRTGVQYF. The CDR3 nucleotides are TGTGCCTGGAGTGTTGGCCGGACAGGGGTGCAGTACTTC.

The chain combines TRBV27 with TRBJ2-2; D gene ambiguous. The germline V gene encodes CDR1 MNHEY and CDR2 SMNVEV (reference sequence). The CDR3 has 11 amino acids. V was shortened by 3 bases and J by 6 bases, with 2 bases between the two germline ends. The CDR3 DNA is TGTGCCAGCAGTTTCCCCGGGGAGCTGTTTTTT. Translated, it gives CASSFPGELFF.

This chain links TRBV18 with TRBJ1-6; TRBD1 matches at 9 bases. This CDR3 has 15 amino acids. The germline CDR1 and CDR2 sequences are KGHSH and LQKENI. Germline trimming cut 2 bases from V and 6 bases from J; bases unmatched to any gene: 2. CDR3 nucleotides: TGTGCCAGCTCACCAACGACAGGGGGTAATTCACCCCTCCACTTT. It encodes CASSPTTGGNSPLHF.

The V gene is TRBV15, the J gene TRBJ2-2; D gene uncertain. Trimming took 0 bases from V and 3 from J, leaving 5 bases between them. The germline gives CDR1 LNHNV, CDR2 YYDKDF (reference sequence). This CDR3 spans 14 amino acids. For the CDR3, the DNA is TGTGCCACCAGCAGAGACACCTACACCGGGGAGCTGTTTTTT. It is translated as CATSRDTYTGELFF.

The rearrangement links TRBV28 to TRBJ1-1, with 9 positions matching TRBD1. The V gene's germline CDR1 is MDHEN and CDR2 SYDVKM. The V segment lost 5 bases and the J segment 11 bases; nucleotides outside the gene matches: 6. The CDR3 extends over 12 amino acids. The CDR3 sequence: CASSAVQGAAFF. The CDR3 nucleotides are TGTGCCAGCAGTGCGGTACAGGGGGCGGCTTTCTTT.

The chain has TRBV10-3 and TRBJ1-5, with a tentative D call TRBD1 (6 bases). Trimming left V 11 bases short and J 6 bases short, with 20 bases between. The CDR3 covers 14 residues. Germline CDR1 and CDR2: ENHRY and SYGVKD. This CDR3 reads CAASKGGRGQPQHF. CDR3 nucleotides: TGTGCCGCCTCGAAAGGGGGGCGAGGTCAGCCCCAGCATTTT.